Listed below are T cell receptor beta chains from one sample, sequenced in a study of T-cell memory formation after mild COVID-19. Each CDR3 protein is one row after TCRdb ran MiXCR on the 5' RACE reads. The sample lists roughly 480,000 distinct CDR3 sequences, more than 20% seen once, with around 13% in the top ten. Material for sequencing was PBMCs or a T cell subset sorted from them (not recorded which). These receptors came from an adult woman who had mild COVID-19 (a few samples of this study predate the infection). Cell type and time point are not known. CDR3s include the opening cysteine and the closing phenylalanine or tryptophan. The order of the fields is V gene, clone size, CDR3 protein. Only part of the rows carry a size: once, few, many, or a class if the clone is expanded.

TRBV5-1,-,CASSSGQRDSPLHF
TRBV12-3/TRBV12-4,few,CASRTGEYNEQFF
TRBV28,-,CASSMGAGLAGGPPQYF
TRBV5-1,-,CASSLGDPRPYEQYF
TRBV4-2,few,CASSQVAGQGLNYGYTF
TRBV5-1,-,CASSWASNTGELFF
TRBV29-1,-,CSGGTSGYNEQFF
TRBV15,few,CATSRVQGWRYTF
TRBV6-4,-,CASSDSSSGGPTDTQYF
TRBV12-3/TRBV12-4,-,CASGGMSSYNEQFF
TRBV27,once,CASSLLGGEAFF
TRBV20-1,few,CSALDRGSYEQYF
TRBV7-9,few,CASSPPGQGVYEQYF
TRBV4-1,-,CASSQARGVQPQHF
TRBV11-3,-,CASSSWTGDTEAFF
TRBV7-6,-,CASSLGEGHGTGPASSYGYTF
TRBV6-5,-,CASSYGPADTQYF
TRBV9,-,CASSPKLGPRDGYTF
TRBV18,few,CASSPAQTGGNTESFF
TRBV24-1,few,CATSDHRRWGTGDTGELFF
TRBV29-1,-,CSERRPYQETQYF
TRBV20-1,-,CSASPNANTGELFF
TRBV7-9,-,CASSLVGGSGRGAYNEQFF
TRBV6-5,few,CASSYLQDRGSYEQYF
TRBV5-6,-,CASSPGLAGVYEQFF
TRBV24-1,few,CATSDTQGNYGYTF
TRBV7-9,-,CASSLGLGEEAFF
TRBV15,-,CATSRGGSTSGAYNEQFF
TRBV4-1,-,CASSQIAPVQVTNTGELFF
TRBV5-1,-,CASSLAAGPTNYGYTF
TRBV28,-,CASSLGTRNTIYF
TRBV5-1,few,CASSSSSGTLNPAFF
TRBV7-3,-,CASSLTYGETQYF
TRBV9,-,CASSVTGGSRYEQYF
TRBV2,medium-sized,CASSEGPSGGPQWTQYF
TRBV9,few,CASSPSSGWGTDTQYF
TRBV7-3,few,CASRGGGTDEQFF
TRBV7-2,-,CASSSGQGIPYEQYF
TRBV12-3/TRBV12-4,-,CASSLSLDRGSYTF
TRBV20-1,-,CSARLASGGYEQYF
TRBV5-1,few,CASSLVVRRDTDTQYF
TRBV6-1,few,CASSEAPPYEQYF
TRBV4-1,-,CASSHPGQGGSEQYF
TRBV9,-,CASSVFGQGITDTQYF
TRBV6-2/TRBV6-3,few,CASRPAGTSVENEQFF
TRBV12-3/TRBV12-4,-,CASRRQGSAAGTQYF